This paragraph reports one T cell receptor (beta chain). The entry originates in a study of blood T cell repertoires in COVID-19. Authors' processing steps: Cell counts per sample came from amplifying reference gene primers. Sequencing used immunoSEQ multiplex PCR; TCRdb keeps in-frame clones, though not all of them. That table supplies the V and J calls and clone size; D and trimming were determined from the DNA. Here the sample spans hundreds of thousands of clones, about 86% being singletons. The V end lost 4 bases, the J end lost 2 bases, and 9 bases lay between the germline ends. Per germline, CDR1 SGHRS and CDR2 YFSETQ. This CDR3 is 13 amino acids long.

Sequencing was performed on PBMCs or T cells enriched from blood (not recorded which). The sequence derives from a woman aged 50 to 65 in a cohort exposed to, infected with or recovered from COVID-19 (not recorded which). V usage is TRBV5-1 and J usage is TRBJ2-5; D ambiguous. The CDR3 protein is CASSPDMQETQYF. CDR3 in DNA: TGCGCCAGCAGCCCAGACATGCAAGAGACCCAGTACTTC.